The clone carrying this T cell receptor beta chain showed up many times. What it recognizes is unknown. The record originates from a study of neurological immune-mediated disorders. Study results and caveats: CDR3 amino acid sequences of expanded clones were not shared across subjects, a result suggesting private repertoires in all groups.

In TCRdb, the 5' RACE reads were re-called with MiXCR into one record per CDR3 protein. The sample holds over 55,000 distinct CDR3 sequences; 9.5% to 13% are singletons and the top ten take more than 9%. Time point meaning: longitudinal time-point 1 (baseline). From 2 million PBMCs stored at -80 C, the unsorted libraries were generated. This CDR3 has 16 residues. CDR1 LGHDT and CDR2 YNNKEL come from the germline V gene (reference sequence). Trimming took 5 bases from V and 2 from J; bases not matched to a gene: 8. What was sequenced was PBMCs. The sequence came from a man aged 25 to 45 in good health. The genes are TRBV3-1 and TRBJ2-7; 11 bases line up with TRBD2. CDR3 sequence: CASSEPGLAAPYEQYF. The CDR3 DNA reads as TGTGCCAGCAGCGAACCGGGACTAGCGGCGCCCTACGAGCAGTACTTC.